These 19 T cell receptor beta chains were all obtained from the same sample, sequenced in a study of T-cell reconstitution after alpha-beta-depleted transplantation in children. Preparation of the TCRbeta library was carried out with unique molecular identifiers. TCRdb called the PCR reads again in MiXCR, with one record for every CDR3 protein. The table has 200,000 to 250,000 distinct CDR3 sequences, around 12% seen once. The starting material was PBMCs from the stem cell graft donor, obtained from the stem cell graft. These receptor sequences come from a human donor who donated a stem cell graft to a child with acute lymphoblastic leukemia.

The chain links TRBV18 to TRBJ2-2, with D possibly matching TRBD2 (5 bases). Germline assignment: CDR1 KGHSH and CDR2 LQKENI. CDR3 length: 16 amino acids. Trimming took off 2 bases at V and 0 bases at J, with 10 bases between the two ends. The CDR3: CASSPRTGTNTGELFF. The DNA of the CDR3 is TGTGCCAGCTCACCAAGGACGGGGACGAACACCGGGGAGCTGTTTTTT.

This clonotype was recorded many times. This chain connects TRBV10-3 to TRBJ1-2; a possible D gene is TRBD1 (5 bases). The CDR3 is 13 residues long. The V gene lost 4 bases and the J gene lost 4 bases, with 10 bases spanning the gap. Looked up from germline, CDR1 is ENHRY and CDR2 is SYGVKD. CDR3 sequence (DNA): TGTGCCATCAGTGTTGACAGAGCCTATGGCTACACCTTC. Its translation is CAISVDRAYGYTF.

The chain has TRBV11-2 and TRBJ2-7, with D possibly called TRBD1 or TRBD2 (5 bases each). Germline V gene lookup returns CDR1 SGHAT and CDR2 FQNNGV. V gave up 5 bases and J gave up 0 bases, with 14 bases separating them. This CDR3 is built from 15 residues. The CDR3 DNA follows: TGTGCCAGCAGCCCCCTCGGGACGGTCTCCTACGAGCAGTACTTC. This encodes CASSPLGTVSYEQYF. Complete variable domain (other parts from reference TRBV11-2 and TRBJ2-7): EAGVAQSPRYKIIEKRQSVAFWCNPISGHATLYWYQQILGQGPKLLIQFQNNGVVDDSQLPKDRFSAERLKGVDSTLKIQPAKLEDSAVYLCASSPLGTVSYEQYFGPGTRLTVT.

The V gene is TRBV3-1, the J gene TRBJ2-3; 7 positions agree with TRBD2. Germline CDR1 LGHDT, CDR2 YNNKEL (reference sequence). This CDR3 region has 17 residues. Losses at the gene ends were 8 bases for V and 1 base for J; bases not matched to a gene: 15. CDR3 in amino acids: CASCLPTSRIGTDTQYF. The CDR3 nucleotides read TGTGCCAGCTGCCTCCCGACTAGCAGGATTGGCACAGATACGCAGTATTTT.

This rearrangement joins TRBV18 to TRBJ2-1; 8 nucleotides line up with TRBD2. Losses at the gene ends were 6 bases for V and 0 bases for J; bases not matched to a gene: 7. The CDR3 has 16 amino acids. Germline V gene lookup returns CDR1 KGHSH and CDR2 LQKENI. The CDR3 DNA sequence: TGTGCCAGCTCCCCCCTCCGGGGGGGCTCCTACAATGAGCAGTTCTTC. It encodes CASSPLRGGSYNEQFF.

Ten or more counts support this clonotype. This chain uses TRBV9 with TRBJ1-4; D not resolved. The CDR3 runs to 14 residues. The ends were cut back, 3 bases at V and 0 bases at J, with 6 bases in the middle. Germline values: CDR1 SGDLS, CDR2 YYNGEE. The CDR3, as DNA: TGTGCCAGCAGCGCTGAAACAACTAATGAAAAACTGTTTTTT. Its translation is CASSAETTNEKLFF.

The chain joins TRBV20-1 to TRBJ1-3, with D uncertain. The CDR3 is made up of 11 amino acids. V shed 2 bases and J shed 3 bases, with 2 bases lying between them. CDR1 and CDR2 (germline): DFQATT, SNEGSKA (reference sequence). CDR3 sequence: CSARLGNTIYF. CDR3 DNA sequence: TGCAGTGCTAGACTTGGAAACACCATATATTTT.

This clonotype was recorded a few times. This chain uses TRBV6-1 with TRBJ2-7; tentative D call: TRBD2 (8 bases). With 5 bases removed from V and 0 bases from J, the gap between germline ends came to 23 bases. The CDR3 contains 18 residues. Germline loops: CDR1 MNHNS, CDR2 SASEGT. The CDR3 DNA reads as TGTGCCAGCAGTCGGGGGGGGGCCGGGACAGCCAGCTCCTACGAGCAGTACTTC. This translates into CASSRGGAGTASSYEQYF.

V and J are TRBV30 and TRBJ2-5, with D possibly TRBD1 on 6 matching bases. In germline, CDR1 is GTSNPN, CDR2 SVGIG (reference sequence). The germline V and J ends were trimmed by 4 bases and 0 bases, with 6 bases remaining between them. This CDR3 spans 12 amino acids. The CDR3 sequence: CAWNRDQETQYF. The CDR3 DNA sequence: TGTGCCTGGAACAGGGACCAAGAGACCCAGTACTTC. The full variable domain, its missing parts supplied by reference TRBV30 and TRBJ2-5, is SQTIHQWPATLVQPVGSPLSLECTVEGTSNPNLYWYRQAAGRGLQLLFYSVGIGQISSEVPQNLSASRPQDRQFILSSKKLLLSDSGFYLCAWNRDQETQYFGPGTRLLVL.

This clonotype came up many times. The chain links TRBV2 to TRBJ2-1; D is uncertain. The germline gives CDR1 SNHLY, CDR2 FYNNEI. V was trimmed by 6 bases and J by 0 bases, leaving 12 bases between them. This CDR3 is 15 amino acids long. The CDR3 protein is CASSADRSSYNEQFF. The CDR3 DNA is TGTGCCAGCAGCGCGGACCGTAGCTCCTACAATGAGCAGTTCTTC.

The table lists this clonotype with many counts. This rearrangement joins TRBV12-3 or TRBV12-4 to TRBJ2-5, with D possibly matching TRBD1 (6 bases). The CDR3 covers 13 residues. V was clipped by 6 bases and J by 4 bases, with 12 bases between them. The CDR3 DNA reads TGTGCCAGCAGCTCCGGACAGTCAGAGACCCAGTACTTC. Protein: CASSSGQSETQYF.

This clonotype was counted many times. V and J are TRBV7-2 and TRBJ2-7; D is possibly TRBD1 or TRBD2 (5 bases each). Germline V gene lookup returns CDR1 SGHTA and CDR2 FQGNSA. V lost 5 bases and J 4 bases, leaving 9 bases between the germline ends. The CDR3 sequence is 12 residues long. The CDR3 nucleotides are TGTGCCAGCAGCCGGGGCGCTTACGAGCAGTACTTC. Its translation is CASSRGAYEQYF.

The DNA for the CDR3 is TGTGCCAGCAGCTTATATCTTAGATCTGGGGCCAACGTCCTGACTTTC. Protein product: CASSLYLRSGANVLTF. The chain couples TRBV13 to TRBJ2-6; D remains unclear. The ends were cut back, 2 bases at V and 1 base at J, with 9 bases in the middle. The germline V gene has CDR1 PRHDT and CDR2 FYEKMQ (reference sequence). The CDR3 extends over 16 amino acids.

This clonotype has ten or more counts. J is TRBJ2-5 and V is TRBV6-2 or TRBV6-3, with 9 bases fitting TRBD2. CDR3 length equals 16 residues. V shed 0 bases and J 4 bases; nucleotides not matched to a gene: 6. CDR1 and CDR2 (germline): MNHEY, SVGEGT. In DNA, the CDR3 is TGTGCCAGCAGTTACTCAGAGACTAGCGGTATAGAGACCCAGTACTTC. It encodes CASSYSETSGIETQYF.

This clonotype was recorded many times. The chain carries TRBV19 and TRBJ1-2; D unresolved. Germline CDR1 LNHDA, CDR2 SQIVND (reference sequence). Trimming cost V 6 bases and J 4 bases, with 18 bases left between them. The CDR3 consists of 15 residues. The CDR3 loop reads CASSTGPQASYGYTF. As DNA, the CDR3 is TGTGCCAGTAGCACCGGGCCTCAGGCCTCCTATGGCTACACCTTC.

This clonotype showed up many times. This chain connects TRBV7-8 to TRBJ1-2; possibly TRBD1 for D (5 bases). V lost 11 bases, J lost 6 bases, and 19 bases lay in between. Germline CDR1 reads SGHVS; CDR2 reads FQNEAQ. The CDR3 extends over 13 amino acids. Written as DNA, the CDR3 is TGTGCCTCCGCTGGCAGTAAGGGGCATGGCTACACCTTC. Its translation is CASAGSKGHGYTF.

This clonotype appeared many times. The genes are TRBV5-1 and TRBJ1-5; TRBD1 matches 8 bases. Looked up from germline, CDR1 is SGHRS and CDR2 is YFSETQ. The CDR3 is made up of 15 amino acids. Unmatched junction bases numbered 8, after V lost 4 bases and J lost 5 bases. CDR3 sequence reads: CASSGGTGPDQPQHF. For the CDR3, the DNA is TGCGCCAGCAGCGGCGGGACAGGACCAGATCAGCCCCAGCATTTT.

This clonotype has a count of ten or more. This chain links TRBV12-3 or TRBV12-4 with TRBJ2-7, with 8 nucleotides matching TRBD1. The CDR3 runs to 14 residues. After removal of 3 bases from V and 6 bases from J, the junction contained 7 bases not matched to a gene. The CDR3 is CASSFGQGAGEQYF. CDR3 DNA: TGTGCCAGCAGTTTCGGGCAGGGGGCAGGCGAGCAGTACTTC.

This clonotype has just a few counts. V gene TRBV20-1 combines with J gene TRBJ2-1; TRBD2 agrees at 11 bases. The CDR3 runs 14 residues. Trimming removed 0 bases from V and 8 bases from J; junction bases left unmatched: 3. CDR1 DFQATT and CDR2 SNEGSKA come from the germline V gene (reference sequence). The CDR3 region has the DNA TGCAGTGCTAGAGAACTAGCGGGAGTTCATGAGCAGTTCTTC. Its protein product is CSARELAGVHEQFF.